This T cell receptor (beta chain) appears in the sequencing data of a study of prognosis after radiotherapy for stage I lung cancer. Study context: Nobody among the patients got concurrent therapy with stereotactic body radiotherapy.

Investigators drew roughly 6 milliliters of peripheral blood at each of two time points. Germline values: CDR1 KGHSH, CDR2 LQKENI. Trimming pared 3 bases from V and 4 bases from J, leaving 9 bases between. This CDR3 region has 13 residues. Starting from genomic DNA, TCR beta CDR3 was amplified through two-round multiplex PCR. It was primers specific to each TRBV and TRBJ gene that first-round PCR used. TCRdb independently ran MiXCR on the multiplex PCR reads; one entry per CDR3 protein. The data show about 30,000 distinct CDR3 sequences, around a third seen once. The rearrangement links TRBV18 to TRBJ1-1; D not resolved. The clonotype originates from a donor over 45 with non-small cell lung cancer. Here the sequenced sample was PBMCs, taken before or after stereotactic body radiation therapy (not recorded which). The CDR3 spells CASSPGSGTEAFF. The CDR3 DNA follows: TGTGCCAGCTCACCCGGTAGCGGCACTGAAGCTTTCTTT.